This record looks at one T cell receptor (beta chain) sequence and its context. These data belong to a study of blood T cell repertoires in COVID-19. The germline gives CDR1 SGDLS, CDR2 YYNGEE. The CDR3 is 17 residues long. With V trimmed by 0 bases and J by 2 bases, 9 bases remained unmatched. Some clones are missing from TCRdb's copy, which holds only in-frame ones; the method was immunoSEQ multiplex PCR. The data hold some 220,000 clones, with around 84% observed a single time. The sequenced sample consisted of peripheral blood. The TCR originated in a man between 50 and 59 years old with active or convalescent COVID-19. J is TRBJ2-5 and V is TRBV9, with TRBD2 matching 8 bases. CDR3 nucleotides: TGTGCCAGCAGCGTAGGGACTAGCCCCCCGCCGCAAGAGACCCAGTACTTC. Translated: CASSVGTSPPPQETQYF. Complete variable domain (other parts from reference TRBV9 and TRBJ2-5): DSGVTQTPKHLITATGQRVTLRCSPRSGDLSVYWYQQSLDQGLQFLIQYYNGEERAKGNILERFSAQQFPDLHSELNLSSLELGDSALYFCASSVGTSPPPQETQYFGPGTRLLVL.